This T cell receptor beta chain stems from a study of CD8 T cells in Susac syndrome. The V gene end was trimmed by 6 bases and the J gene end by 8 bases; junction bases not matched to a gene: 7. The CDR3 has 13 residues. Germline V gives CDR1 MNHEY, CDR2 SVGAGI. Random hexamers were used to reverse transcribe about 0.45 to 1 ug of RNA. MiXCR, run by TCRdb on the immunoSEQ multiplex PCR reads, gives a single entry per CDR3 protein. The sample has about 160,000 distinct CDR3 sequences, roughly 93% seen once; the top ten hold 0.13%. The source of this sequence is a human donor in good health. This chain uses TRBV6-5 with TRBJ1-2; 9 positions match TRBD1. The sample was CD4+ T cells from PBMCs. The CDR3 protein is CASRTGGAGGYTF. CDR3 nucleotide sequence: TGTGCCAGCAGAACAGGGGGCGCGGGAGGCTACACCTTC.